This entry describes one T cell receptor (beta chain). The antigen is unknown. The data were taken from a study of cytomegalovirus exposure and HLA in healthy donors. Study-wide context: As released early, the data held roughly 85 million unique TCRs from HLA-typed donors. Study-wide findings and caveats: Listed as cytomegalovirus-associated were 150 to 200 TCR beta chains.

PCR employed 60 Vbeta and 13 Jbeta primers. Using immunoSEQ multiplex PCR, the repertoire was profiled, and TCRdb retains in-frame clones only, with some absent. The table includes 50,000 to 60,000 clones, around three quarters detected once. Losses at the gene ends were 1 base for V and 1 base for J; bases not matched to a gene: 3. CDR3 length: 17 amino acids. Germline CDR1 and CDR2: MNHEY and SMNVEV (reference sequence). The source material was PBMCs. The chain is built from TRBV27 and TRBJ2-3; 12 bases are shared with TRBD2. The clonotype comes from a female donor in good health and CMV-seronegative. CDR3 DNA sequence: TGTGCCAGCAGTTTATTGACTAGCGGGGGACGCACAGATACGCAGTATTTT. Translating it yields CASSLLTSGGRTDTQYF.